This T cell receptor beta chain was profiled in a study of OX40 agonist ivuxolimab in advanced cancers. Study-level findings and limits: CD8+ T cells (on average) carried more expanded clones than CD4+ T cells. Normalized T-cell clonal expansion was also low in a subset of nonresponders.

CDR3 length equals 15 residues. CDR1 is MGHRA, CDR2 YSYEKL, per germline. V dropped 1 base and J dropped 2 bases, with 12 bases sitting between them. Sequencing was performed with immunoSEQ multiplex PCR; in TCRdb, only in-frame clones are kept and a portion is missing. The sample has 85,000 to 130,000 clones, roughly nine tenths seen once. As for this clone: Its target is not known.

The TCR comes from an adult with an advanced solid tumor such as melanoma, head and neck, liver or kidney cancer. This sample comprised CD4+ or CD8+ T cells sorted from blood, obtained in a trial of the OX40 agonist ivuxolimab. The chain combines TRBV4-1 with TRBJ2-7; D might be TRBD1 (6 bases). The CDR3 protein is CASSQGSTGTYEQYF. CDR3 DNA: TGCGCCAGCAGCCAAGGATCGACAGGAACCTACGAGCAGTACTTC.